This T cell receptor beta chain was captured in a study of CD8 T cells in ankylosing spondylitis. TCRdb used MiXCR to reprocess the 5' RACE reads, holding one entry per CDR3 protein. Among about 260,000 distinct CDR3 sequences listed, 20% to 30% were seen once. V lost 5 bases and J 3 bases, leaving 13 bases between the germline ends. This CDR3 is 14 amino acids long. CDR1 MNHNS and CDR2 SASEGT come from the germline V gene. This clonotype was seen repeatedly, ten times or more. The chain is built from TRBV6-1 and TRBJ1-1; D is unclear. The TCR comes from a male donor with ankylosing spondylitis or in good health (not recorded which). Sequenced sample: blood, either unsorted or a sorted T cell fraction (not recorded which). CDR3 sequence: CASSLMSADTEAFF. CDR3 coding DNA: TGTGCCAGCAGTCTCATGTCCGCGGACACTGAAGCTTTCTTT.